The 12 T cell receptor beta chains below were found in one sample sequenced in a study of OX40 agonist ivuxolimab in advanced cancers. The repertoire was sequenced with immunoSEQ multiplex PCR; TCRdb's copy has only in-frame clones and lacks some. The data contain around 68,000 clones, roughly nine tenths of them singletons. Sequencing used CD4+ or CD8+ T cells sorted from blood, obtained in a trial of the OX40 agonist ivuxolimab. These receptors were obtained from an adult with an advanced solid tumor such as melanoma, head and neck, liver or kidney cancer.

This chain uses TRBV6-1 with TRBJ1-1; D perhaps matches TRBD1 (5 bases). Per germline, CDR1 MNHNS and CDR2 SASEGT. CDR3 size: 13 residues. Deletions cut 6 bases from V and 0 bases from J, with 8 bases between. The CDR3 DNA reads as TGTGCCAGCAGGAGGGGTATGAACACTGAAGCTTTCTTT. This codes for CASRRGMNTEAFF.

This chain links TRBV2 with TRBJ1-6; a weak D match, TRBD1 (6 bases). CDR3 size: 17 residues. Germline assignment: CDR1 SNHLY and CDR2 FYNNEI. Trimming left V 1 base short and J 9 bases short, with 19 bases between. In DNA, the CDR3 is TGTGCCAGCAGTGAAGGAGGGTTGAGGACAGTTAGTTCACCCCTCCACTTT. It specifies CASSEGGLRTVSSPLHF.

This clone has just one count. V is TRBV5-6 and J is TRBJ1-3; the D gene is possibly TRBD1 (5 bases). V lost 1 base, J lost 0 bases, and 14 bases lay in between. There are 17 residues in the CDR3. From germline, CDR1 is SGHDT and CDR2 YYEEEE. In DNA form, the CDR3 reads TGTGCCAGCAGCTTGAGGGGCCCCGGGTCCTCTGGAAACACCATATATTTT. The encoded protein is CASSLRGPGSSGNTIYF.

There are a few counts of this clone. CDR3: CASSIVQDFNSPLHF. As DNA, the CDR3 is TGTGCCAGTAGTATAGTCCAGGACTTCAATTCACCCCTCCACTTT. The V call is TRBV19, the J call TRBJ1-6; no clear D. V gave up 1 base and J gave up 7 bases, with 11 bases separating them. This CDR3 is built from 15 residues. The germline V gene encodes CDR1 LNHDA and CDR2 SQIVND (reference sequence).

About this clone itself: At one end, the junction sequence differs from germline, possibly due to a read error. The CDR3 sequence is CAGSQSGFTGELFF. CDR3 nucleotides: TGTGCCGGCAGTCAATCAGGGTTCACCGGGGAGCTGTTTTTT. V usage is TRBV7-7 and J usage is TRBJ2-2; maybe TRBD1 (5 bases). CDR1 and CDR2 (germline): SSHAT, FNYEAQ (reference sequence). The CDR3 covers 14 residues.

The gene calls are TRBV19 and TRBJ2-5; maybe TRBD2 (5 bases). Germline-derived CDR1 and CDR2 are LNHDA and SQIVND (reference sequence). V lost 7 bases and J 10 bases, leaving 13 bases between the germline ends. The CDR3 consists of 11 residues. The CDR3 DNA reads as TGTGCCAGTACCAGCGGAAGGGACCAGTACTTC. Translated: CASTSGRDQYF.

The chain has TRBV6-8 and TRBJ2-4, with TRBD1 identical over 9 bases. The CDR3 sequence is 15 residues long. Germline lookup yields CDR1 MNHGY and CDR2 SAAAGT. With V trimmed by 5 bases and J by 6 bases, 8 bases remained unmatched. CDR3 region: CASSTRQGGRNIQYF. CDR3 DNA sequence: TGTGCCAGCAGTACCCGACAGGGGGGGAGAAACATTCAGTACTTC.

CDR3: CASSRGTLVDQFF. CDR3 nucleotides: TGTGCCAGCAGCCGAGGAACCTTAGTAGATCAGTTCTTC. The V gene is TRBV13, the J gene TRBJ2-1; D gene ambiguous. Per the germline V gene, CDR1 is PRHDT and CDR2 is FYEKMQ (reference sequence). V was cut by 5 bases and J by 13 bases, with 18 bases left in between. The CDR3 runs 13 residues.

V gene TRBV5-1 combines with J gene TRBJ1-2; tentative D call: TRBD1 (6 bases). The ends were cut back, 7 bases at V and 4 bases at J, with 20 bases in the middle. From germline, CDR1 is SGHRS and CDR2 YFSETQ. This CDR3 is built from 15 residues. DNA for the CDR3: TGCGCCAGCTCCCAACAGGGCCTAGACGTCTATGGCTACACCTTC. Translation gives CASSQQGLDVYGYTF.

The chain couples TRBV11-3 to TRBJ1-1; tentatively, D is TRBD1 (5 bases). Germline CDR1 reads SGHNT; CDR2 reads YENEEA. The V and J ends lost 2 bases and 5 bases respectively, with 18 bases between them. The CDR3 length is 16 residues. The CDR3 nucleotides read TGTGCCAGCAGCTTATCATTCCCGAGTGGGGGGACTGAAGCTTTCTTT. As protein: CASSLSFPSGGTEAFF. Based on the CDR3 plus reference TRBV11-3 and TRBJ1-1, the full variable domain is EAGVVQSPRYKIIEKKQPVAFWCNPISGHNTLYWYLQNLGQGPELLIRYENEEAVDDSQLPKDRFSAERLKGVDSTLKIQPAELGDSAVYLCASSLSFPSGGTEAFFGQGTRLTVV.

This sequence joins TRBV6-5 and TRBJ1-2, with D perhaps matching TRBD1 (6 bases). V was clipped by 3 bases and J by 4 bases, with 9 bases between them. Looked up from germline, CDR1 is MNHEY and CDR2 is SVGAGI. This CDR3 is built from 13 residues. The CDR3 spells CASSYDRSYGYTF. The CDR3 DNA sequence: TGTGCCAGCAGTTATGACAGGAGCTATGGCTACACCTTC.

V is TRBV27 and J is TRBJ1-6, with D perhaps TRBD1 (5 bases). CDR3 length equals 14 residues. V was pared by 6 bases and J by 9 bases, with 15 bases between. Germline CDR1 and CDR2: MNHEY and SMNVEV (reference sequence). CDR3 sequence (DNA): TGTGCCAGCAGCCCTGGGGGATATGGTTCACCCCTCCACTTT. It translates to CASSPGGYGSPLHF.